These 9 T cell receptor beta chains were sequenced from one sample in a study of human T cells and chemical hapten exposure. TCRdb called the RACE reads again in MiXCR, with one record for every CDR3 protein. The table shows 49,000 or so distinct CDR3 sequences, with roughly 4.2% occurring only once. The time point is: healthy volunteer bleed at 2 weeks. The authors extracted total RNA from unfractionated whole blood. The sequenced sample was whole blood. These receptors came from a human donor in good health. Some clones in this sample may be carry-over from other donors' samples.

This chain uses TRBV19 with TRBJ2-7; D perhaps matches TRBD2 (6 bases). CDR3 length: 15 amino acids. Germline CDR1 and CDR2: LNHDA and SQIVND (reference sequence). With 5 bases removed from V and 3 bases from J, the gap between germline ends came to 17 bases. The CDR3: CASSAGPNLLYEQYF. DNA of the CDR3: TGTGCCAGTAGTGCGGGACCGAATCTACTCTACGAGCAGTACTTC.

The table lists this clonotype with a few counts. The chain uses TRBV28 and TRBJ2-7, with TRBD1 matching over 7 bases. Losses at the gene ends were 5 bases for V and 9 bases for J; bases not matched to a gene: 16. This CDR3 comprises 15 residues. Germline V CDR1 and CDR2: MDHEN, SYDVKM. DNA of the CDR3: TGTGCCAGCAGTCCCTGGGGTCAGGGGGTAGGCAGGCAGTACTTC. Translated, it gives CASSPWGQGVGRQYF.

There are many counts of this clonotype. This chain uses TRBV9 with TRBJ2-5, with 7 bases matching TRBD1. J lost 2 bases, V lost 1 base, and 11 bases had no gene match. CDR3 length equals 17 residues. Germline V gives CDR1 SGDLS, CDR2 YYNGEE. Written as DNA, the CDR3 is TGTGCCAGCAGCGTACGTGGCCACAGGGGCGGACAAGAGACCCAGTACTTC. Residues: CASSVRGHRGGQETQYF.

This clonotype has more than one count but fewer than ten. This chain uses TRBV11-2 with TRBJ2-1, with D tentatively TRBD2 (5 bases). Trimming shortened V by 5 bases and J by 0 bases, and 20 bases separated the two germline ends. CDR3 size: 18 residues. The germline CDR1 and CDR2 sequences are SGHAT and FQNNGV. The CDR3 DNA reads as TGTGCCAGCAGCCCCTCGAAGGGTAGCGCGGGCTCCTACAATGAGCAGTTCTTC. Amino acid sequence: CASSPSKGSAGSYNEQFF.

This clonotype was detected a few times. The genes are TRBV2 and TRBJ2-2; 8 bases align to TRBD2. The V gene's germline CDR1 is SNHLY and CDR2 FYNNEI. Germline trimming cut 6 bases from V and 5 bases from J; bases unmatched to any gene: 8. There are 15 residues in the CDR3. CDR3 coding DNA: TGTGCCAGCAGGGAGCCGGGACTAGGAACCGGGGAGCTGTTTTTT. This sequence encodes CASREPGLGTGELFF.

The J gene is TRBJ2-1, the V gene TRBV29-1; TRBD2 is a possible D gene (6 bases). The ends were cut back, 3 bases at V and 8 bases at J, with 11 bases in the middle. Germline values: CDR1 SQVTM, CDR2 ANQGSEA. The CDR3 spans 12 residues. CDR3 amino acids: CSVEGGIYEQFF. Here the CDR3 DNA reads TGCAGCGTTGAGGGGGGTATCTATGAGCAGTTCTTC.

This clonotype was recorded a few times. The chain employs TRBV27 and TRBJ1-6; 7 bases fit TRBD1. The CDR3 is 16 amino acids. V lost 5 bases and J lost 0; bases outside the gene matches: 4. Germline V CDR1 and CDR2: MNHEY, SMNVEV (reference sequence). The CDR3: CASSPRDSSYNSPLHF. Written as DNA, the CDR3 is TGTGCCAGCAGTCCACGGGACAGCTCCTATAATTCACCCCTCCACTTT.

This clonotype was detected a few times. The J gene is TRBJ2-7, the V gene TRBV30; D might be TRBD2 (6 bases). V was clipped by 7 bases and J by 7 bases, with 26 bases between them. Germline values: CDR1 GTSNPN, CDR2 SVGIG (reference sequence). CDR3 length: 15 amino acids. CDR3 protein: CASNLPGTWGGEQYF. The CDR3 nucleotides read TGTGCCTCAAACCTACCCGGGACCTGGGGAGGAGAGCAGTACTTC.

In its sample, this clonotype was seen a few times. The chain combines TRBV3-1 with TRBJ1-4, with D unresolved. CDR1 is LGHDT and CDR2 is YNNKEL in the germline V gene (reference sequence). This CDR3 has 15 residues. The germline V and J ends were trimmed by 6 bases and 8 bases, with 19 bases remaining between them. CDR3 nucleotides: TGTGCCAGCAGAGACGGACTTTCACGTGGGGAAAAACTGTTTTTT. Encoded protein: CASRDGLSRGEKLFF.